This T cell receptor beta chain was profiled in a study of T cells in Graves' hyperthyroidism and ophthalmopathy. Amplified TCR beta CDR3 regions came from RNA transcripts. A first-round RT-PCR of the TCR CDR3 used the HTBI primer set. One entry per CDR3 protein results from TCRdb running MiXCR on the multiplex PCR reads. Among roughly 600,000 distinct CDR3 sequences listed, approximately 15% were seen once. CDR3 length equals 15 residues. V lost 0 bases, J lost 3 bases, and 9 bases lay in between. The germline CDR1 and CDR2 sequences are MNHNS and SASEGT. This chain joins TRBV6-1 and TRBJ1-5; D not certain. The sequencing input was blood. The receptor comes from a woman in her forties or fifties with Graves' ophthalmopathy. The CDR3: CASSEALGNNQPQHF. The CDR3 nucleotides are TGTGCCAGCAGTGAAGCGCTAGGGAACAATCAGCCCCAGCATTTT.